The 8 T cell receptor beta chains below were found in one sample sequenced in a study of T cell clonality in common variable immunodeficiency. This table comes from immunoSEQ multiplex PCR, and its TCRdb copy is limited to in-frame clones, with some not included. Recorded here are about 33,000 clones, none singletons. Sequencing input: peripheral blood mononuclear cells. The receptors were gathered from a person aged 18 to 75 in good health.

In its sample, this clone was seen many times. CDR3 loop: CASSILQGGGEKLFF. Incomplete CDR3 DNA: TGTGCCAGTAGTATTCTACAGGGGGGAGGTGAAAAA. The V and J genes are TRBV19 and TRBJ1-4; TRBD1 matches at 8 bases. The read finishes 3 residues shy of the CDR3 end, and the germline J gene is used to complete it. Germline CDR1 LNHDA, CDR2 SQIVND (reference sequence). The CDR3 loop spans 15 amino acids. V was pared by 3 bases and J by 7 bases, with 7 bases of the junction left unmatched. The complete variable domain, with remaining parts taken from reference TRBV19 and TRBJ1-4, reads DGGITQSPKYLFRKEGQNVTLSCEQNLNHDAMYWYRQDPGQGLRLIYYSQIVNDFQKGDIAEGYSVSREKKESFPLTVTSAQKNPTAFYLCASSILQGGGEKLFFGSGTQLSVL.

This clone was counted many times. With the read ending 3 residues before the CDR3 end, the germline J gene is used to fill in that end. V is TRBV14 and J is TRBJ2-1; TRBD2 matches at 7 bases. CDR1 is SGHDN and CDR2 is FVKESK in the germline V gene. CDR3 size: 15 residues. V gave up 4 bases and J gave up 5 bases; unmatched junction bases: 8. CDR3 loop: CASSLSGLRHNEQFF. The CDR3 DNA, read in part, is TGTGCCAGCAGCCTCTCGGGACTACGACACAATGAG. Full variable domain (remainder filled in from reference TRBV14 and TRBJ2-1): EAGVTQFPSHSVIEKGQTVTLRCDPISGHDNLYWYRRVMGKEIKFLLHFVKESKQDESGMPNNRFLAERTGGTYSTLKVQPAELEDSGVYFCASSLSGLRHNEQFFGPGTRLTVL.

This clone was detected ten times or more. Read sequence stops 3 residues before the CDR3 end, and the germline J gene provides the missing end. V gene TRBV11-3 combines with J gene TRBJ1-3; no definite D call. From germline, CDR1 is SGHNT and CDR2 YENEEA. V was trimmed by 5 bases and J by 2 bases, leaving 13 bases between them. The CDR3 spans 15 residues. Partial CDR3 DNA: TGTGCCAGCAGCGAAGGGTCTTCTCCTGGAAACACC. Its protein product is CASSEGSSPGNT. The CDR3, in full, reads CASSEGSSPGNTIYF. Full variable domain (rest looked up from reference TRBV11-3 and TRBJ1-3): EAGVVQSPRYKIIEKKQPVAFWCNPISGHNTLYWYLQNLGQGPELLIRYENEEAVDDSQLPKDRFSAERLKGVDSTLKIQPAELGDSAVYLCASSEGSSPGNTIYFGEGSWLTVV.

In its sample, this clone was seen a few times. Read data end 3 residues before the CDR3 end; the end is taken from the germline J gene. V usage is TRBV19 and J usage is TRBJ2-3; 9 nucleotides line up with TRBD1. The CDR3 length is 17 residues. Germline values: CDR1 LNHDA, CDR2 SQIVND (reference sequence). The CDR3 spells CASNPGQGTPSNQPQYF. The CDR3 bases that were read are TGTGCCAGTAATCCGGGACAGGGCACCCCTAGCAATCAGCCG.

Many counts were recorded for this clone. The CDR3 end lies 3 residues beyond the end of the read and is filled in from the germline J gene. This chain joins TRBV5-8 and TRBJ2-2; TRBD1 aligns across 8 bases. CDR1 is SGHTS and CDR2 is YDEGEE in the germline V gene. Trimming removed 2 bases from V and 7 bases from J; junction bases left unmatched: 4. The CDR3 covers 14 residues. Here the CDR3 reads CASSFGQGGGELFF. Incomplete CDR3 DNA: TGTGCCAGCAGCTTCGGACAGGGAGGCGGGGAG.

This clone was observed many times. The read halts 3 residues ahead of the CDR3 end, with the missing end drawn from the germline J gene. This chain links TRBV6-2 or TRBV6-3 with TRBJ2-7, with D perhaps TRBD1 (6 bases). CDR1 is MNHEY and CDR2 is SVGEGT in the germline V gene. With 5 bases removed from V and 6 bases from J, the gap between germline ends came to 8 bases. This CDR3 spans 11 amino acids. This CDR3 reads CASSQGREQYF. The DNA read from the CDR3 is TGTGCCAGCAGTCAGGGGCGCGAG.

This clone was counted ten times or more. Read data end 3 residues before the CDR3 end; the end is taken from the germline J gene. This chain joins TRBV7-8 and TRBJ2-7; 7 bases map to TRBD2. Germline loops: CDR1 SGHVS, CDR2 FQNEAQ. The CDR3 runs to 16 residues. V lost 1 base to trimming and J lost 4 bases; unmatched junction nucleotides: 10. Partial CDR3 DNA: TGTGCCAGCAGCTTAGTACCCGCGGGAGTTACTTACGAG. Translation: CASSLVPAGVTYE. The entire CDR3 sequence reads CASSLVPAGVTYEQYF.

A word on this clone: The read is 3 residues too short to cover the CDR3 end, so that end is filled in from the germline J gene. The chain combines TRBV2 with TRBJ2-7; the D gene is possibly TRBD1 (6 bases). The CDR3 is 13 amino acids. Germline V gene lookup returns CDR1 SNHLY and CDR2 FYNNEI. Trimming shortened V by 7 bases and J by 3 bases, and 13 bases separated the two germline ends. Incomplete CDR3 DNA: TGTGCCAGCAAGGGGGACACTGACTACGAG. Its protein is CASKGDTDYE. The full CDR3 protein reads CASKGDTDYEQYF. The entire variable domain, with the rest obtained from reference TRBV2 and TRBJ2-7, is as follows: EPEVTQTPSHQVTQMGQEVILRCVPISNHLYFYWYRQILGQKVEFLVSFYNNEISEKSEIFDDQFSVERPDGSNFTLKIRSTKLEDSAMYFCASKGDTDYEQYFGPGTRLTVT.